This note documents a single T cell receptor (beta chain) sequence. This sample is part of a study of shared clonotypes between healthy human individuals. The CDR3 extends over 17 amino acids. In germline, CDR1 is SEHNR, CDR2 FQNEAQ (reference sequence). V lost 9 bases to trimming and J lost 2 bases; unmatched junction nucleotides: 11. Assay: immunoSEQ multiplex PCR; the TCRdb copy retains only in-frame clones and omits some. The sample shows about 1.5 million clones, 95% to 97% of them seen only once. Sequencing input: naive CD4+ T cells sorted from blood. The subset: CD45RA+ positively selected. The TCR originated in a man younger than 45 in good health. V gene TRBV7-9 combines with J gene TRBJ1-5, with 12 bases matching TRBD1. The CDR3 sequence: CARAGRDRGQGNQPQHF. CDR3 nucleotide sequence: TGTGCCAGAGCGGGGCGGGACAGGGGGCAGGGCAATCAGCCCCAGCATTTT. Drawing the rest from reference TRBV7-9 and TRBJ1-5, the complete variable domain is DTGVSQNPRHKITKRGQNVTFRCDPISEHNRLYWYRQTLGQGPEFLTYFQNEAQLEKSRLLSDRFSAERPKGSFSTLEIQRTEQGDSAMYLCARAGRDRGQGNQPQHFGDGTRLSIL.